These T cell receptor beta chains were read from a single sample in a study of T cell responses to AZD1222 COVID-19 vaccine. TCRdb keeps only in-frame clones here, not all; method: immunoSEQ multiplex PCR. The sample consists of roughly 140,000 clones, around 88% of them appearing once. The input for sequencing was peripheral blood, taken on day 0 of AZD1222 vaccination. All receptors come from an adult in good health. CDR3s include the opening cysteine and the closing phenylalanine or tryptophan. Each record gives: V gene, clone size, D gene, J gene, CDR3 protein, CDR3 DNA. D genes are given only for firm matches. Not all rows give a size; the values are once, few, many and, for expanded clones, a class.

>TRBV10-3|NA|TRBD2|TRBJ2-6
CAISDKVAGFSGANVLTF
TGTGCCATCAGTGATAAGGTAGCGGGTTTTTCTGGGGCCAACGTCCTGACTTTC
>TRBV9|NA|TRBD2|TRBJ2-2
CASSVLAGVGNAGELFF
TGTGCCAGCAGTGTTCTAGCGGGAGTAGGGAACGCCGGGGAGCTGTTTTTT
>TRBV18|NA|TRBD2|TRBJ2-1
CASSPQLAGAYNEQFF
TGTGCCAGCTCACCACAACTAGCGGGGGCCTACAATGAGCAGTTCTTC
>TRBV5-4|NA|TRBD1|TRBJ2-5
CASSLRQGASETQYF
TGTGCCAGCAGCCTTAGACAGGGCGCCTCAGAGACCCAGTACTTC
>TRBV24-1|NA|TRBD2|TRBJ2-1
CATSDTTSGRGNEQFF
TGTGCCACCAGTGACACCACTAGCGGGAGAGGGAATGAGCAGTTCTTC
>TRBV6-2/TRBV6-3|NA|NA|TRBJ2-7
CASSPPDNSYEQYF
TGTGCCAGCAGCCCCCCGGACAACTCCTACGAGCAGTACTTC
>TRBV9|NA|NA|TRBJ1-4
CASSVSGRFNEKLFF
TGTGCCAGCAGCGTCTCGGGACGGTTTAATGAAAAACTGTTTTTT
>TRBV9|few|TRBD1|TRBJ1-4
CASSGGQGGEKLFF
TGTGCCAGCAGCGGGGGACAGGGAGGTGAAAAACTGTTTTTT
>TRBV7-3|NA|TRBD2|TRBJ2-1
CASSSGLAGYNEQFF
TGTGCCAGCAGCTCGGGACTAGCGGGATACAATGAGCAGTTCTTC
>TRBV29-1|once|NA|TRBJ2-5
CSVPSLEATQYF
TGCAGCGTCCCCTCCCTAGAGGCGACCCAGTACTTC
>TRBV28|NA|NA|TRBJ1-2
CASSSPPDGNYGYTF
TGTGCCAGCAGTTCCCCCCCGGACGGGAACTATGGCTACACCTTC
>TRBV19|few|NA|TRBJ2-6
CASRQGSGANVLTF
TGTGCCAGTAGACAGGGTTCTGGGGCCAACGTCCTGACTTTC
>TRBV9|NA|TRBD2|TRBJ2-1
CASSGHGLAENEQFF
TGTGCCAGCAGCGGCCACGGACTAGCGGAAAATGAGCAGTTCTTC
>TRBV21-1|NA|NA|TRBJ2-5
CASSKDGAGAQETQYF
TGTGCCAGCAGCAAAGATGGGGCGGGAGCCCAAGAGACCCAGTACTTC
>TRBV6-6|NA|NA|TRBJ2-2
CASISPSVTGELFF
TGTGCCAGCATCTCACCTAGCGTCACCGGGGAGCTGTTTTTT
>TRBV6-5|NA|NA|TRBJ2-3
CASRTDLIAQYF
TGTGCCAGCAGAACAGATCTGATTGCGCAGTATTTT
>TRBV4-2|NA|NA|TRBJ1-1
CASNQGNTEAFF
TGTGCCAGCAACCAGGGTAACACTGAAGCTTTCTTT
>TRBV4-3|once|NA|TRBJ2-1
CASSQGGSFNEQFF
TGCGCCAGCAGCCAGGGGGGAAGCTTCAATGAGCAGTTCTTC
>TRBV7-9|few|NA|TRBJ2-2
CASLEENTGELFF
TGTGCCAGCTTGGAGGAGAACACCGGGGAGCTGTTTTTT
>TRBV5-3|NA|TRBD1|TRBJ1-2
CARSFPGQGALNYGYTF
TGTGCCAGAAGCTTCCCGGGACAGGGGGCACTGAACTATGGCTACACCTTC
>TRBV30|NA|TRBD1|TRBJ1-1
CAWSGTGGNTEAFF
TGTGCCTGGAGTGGAACAGGGGGGAACACTGAAGCTTTCTTT
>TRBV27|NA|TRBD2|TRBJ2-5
CASSFHRSSGRVETQYF
TGTGCCAGCAGTTTCCACAGGTCTAGCGGGAGGGTAGAGACCCAGTACTTC
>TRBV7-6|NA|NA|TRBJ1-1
CASSRLGGAMNTEAFF
TGTGCCAGCAGCCGTCTCGGAGGGGCCATGAACACTGAAGCTTTCTTT
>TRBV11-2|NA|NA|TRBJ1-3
CASSSRTDGNTIYF
TGTGCCAGCAGCTCACGGACGGACGGAAACACCATATATTTT
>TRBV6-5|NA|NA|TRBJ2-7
CASSYSVTGEYEQYF
TGTGCCAGCAGTTACTCGGTGACAGGAGAATACGAGCAGTACTTC
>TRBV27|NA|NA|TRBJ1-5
CASSFSGAYQPQHF
TGTGCCAGCAGTTTTTCAGGGGCCTATCAGCCCCAGCATTTT
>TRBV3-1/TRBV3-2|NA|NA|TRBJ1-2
CASSQEEGPGGYTF
TGTGCCAGCAGCCAAGAAGAGGGGCCGGGAGGCTACACCTTC